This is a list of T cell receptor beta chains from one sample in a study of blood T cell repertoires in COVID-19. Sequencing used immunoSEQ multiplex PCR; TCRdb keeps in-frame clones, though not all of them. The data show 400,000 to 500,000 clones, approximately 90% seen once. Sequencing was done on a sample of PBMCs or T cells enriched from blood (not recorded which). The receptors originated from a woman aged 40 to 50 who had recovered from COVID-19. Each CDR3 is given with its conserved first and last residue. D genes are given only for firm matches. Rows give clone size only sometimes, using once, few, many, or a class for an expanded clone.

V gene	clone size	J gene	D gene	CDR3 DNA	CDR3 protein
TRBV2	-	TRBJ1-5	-	TGTGCCAGCAGTGAAAGGGCAGGAGGACAGCCCCAGCATTTT	CASSERAGGQPQHF
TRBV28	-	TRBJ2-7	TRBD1	TGTGCCAGCGACGGAACCGGGACAGGATCCTACGAGCAGTACTTC	CASDGTGTGSYEQYF
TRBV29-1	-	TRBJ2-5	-	TGCAGCGCCCGACAGGGAGGCCAACGGACCCAGTACTTC	CSARQGGQRTQYF
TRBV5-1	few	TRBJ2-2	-	TGCGCCAGCAGCTTGCTCGCAGGGGCGAACACCGGGGAGCTGTTTTTT	CASSLLAGANTGELFF
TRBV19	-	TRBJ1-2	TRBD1	TGTGCCAGTAGTATGACAGGGATTGGAGGCTACACCTTC	CASSMTGIGGYTF
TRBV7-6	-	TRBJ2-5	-	TGTGCCAGCAGCTTAGATCGGGGGGCTGCAGAGACCCAGTACTTC	CASSLDRGAAETQYF
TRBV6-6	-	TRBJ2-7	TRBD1	TGTGCCAGCAGCCACGGACAGGGCCGGTACGAGCAGTACTTC	CASSHGQGRYEQYF
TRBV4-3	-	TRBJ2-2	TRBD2	TGCGCCAGCAGCCAAGAAAGCGGGAGATCGGCCGGGGAGCTGTTTTTT	CASSQESGRSAGELFF
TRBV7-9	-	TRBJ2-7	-	TGTGCCAGCAGCTACACAGGGATTTCCTACGAGCAGTACTTC	CASSYTGISYEQYF
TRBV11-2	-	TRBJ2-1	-	TGTGCCAGCAGCTTAGATCAGGCCTCGAGCGGCTTAGGGCAGTTCTTC	CASSLDQASSGLGQFF
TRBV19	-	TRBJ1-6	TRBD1	TGTGCCAGTAGTATAGGACAGGGGAATTCACCCCTCCACTTT	CASSIGQGNSPLHF
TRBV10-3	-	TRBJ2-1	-	TGTGCCATCAGTGAGTCGGGGCCGGGGCAGTTCTTC	CAISESGPGQFF
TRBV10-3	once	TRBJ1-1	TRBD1	TGTGCCAACGCGGGACAGCAGAACACTGAAGCTTTCTTT	CANAGQQNTEAFF
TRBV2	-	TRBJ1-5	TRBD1	TGTGCCAGCAGCAATACAGGGGGCTATCAGCCCCAGCATTTT	CASSNTGGYQPQHF
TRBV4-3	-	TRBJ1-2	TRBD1	TGCGCCAGCAGCCAACAAGTACAGGGGCAAAACTATGGCTACACCTTC	CASSQQVQGQNYGYTF
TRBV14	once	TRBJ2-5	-	TGTGCCAGCAGCCAGGGCCGAGTTTGGAGGGAGACCCAGTACTTC	CASSQGRVWRETQYF
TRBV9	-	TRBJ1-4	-	TGTGCCAGCAGCCCCCTCGGGAGGACTAATGAAAAACTGTTTTTT	CASSPLGRTNEKLFF
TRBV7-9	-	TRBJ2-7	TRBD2	TGTGCCAGCAGCGATTGGACTAGCGGGATTCAGGACGAGCAGTACTTC	CASSDWTSGIQDEQYF
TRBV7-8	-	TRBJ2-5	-	TGTGCCAGCAGCTTAGAGAGGCTAGCGTACCAAGAGACCCAGTACTTC	CASSLERLAYQETQYF
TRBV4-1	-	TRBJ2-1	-	TGCGCCAGCAGCCAAGATTCGGTGGCGGGATCCTCCTACAATGAGCAGTTCTTC	CASSQDSVAGSSYNEQFF
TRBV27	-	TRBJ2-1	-	TGTGCCAGCAGTCCTTATCCTCGACAGGACAATGAGCAGTTCTTC	CASSPYPRQDNEQFF
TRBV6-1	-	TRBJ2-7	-	TGTGCCAGCAGTGAAGGTTGGCGGGAATACGAGCAGTACTTC	CASSEGWREYEQYF
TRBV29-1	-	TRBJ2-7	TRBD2	TGCAGCGTTGTCCCCTGGGGGGGAGGGAGGACCTACGAGCAGTACTTC	CSVVPWGGGRTYEQYF
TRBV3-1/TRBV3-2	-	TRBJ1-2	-	TGTGCCAGCAGCCAACGAGAGTCTAACTATGGCTACACCTTC	CASSQRESNYGYTF
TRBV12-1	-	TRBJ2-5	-	TGTGCCAGCAGCGCCTCCGTGAGCGGGAGGTTAGAGGAGACCCAGTACTTC	CASSASVSGRLEETQYF
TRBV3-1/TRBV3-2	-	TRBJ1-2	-	TGTGCCAGCAGCCAAGATCTGTGGGCAGGGAAGAGCAACTATGGCTACACCTTC	CASSQDLWAGKSNYGYTF
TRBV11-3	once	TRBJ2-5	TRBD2	TGTGCCAGCAGCTTCGGTAGCGGGCCCGAAGAGACCCAGTACTTC	CASSFGSGPEETQYF
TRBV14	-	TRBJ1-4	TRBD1	TGTGCCAGCAGCCAAGGGCAGGGGGTTAATGAAAAACTGTTTTTT	CASSQGQGVNEKLFF
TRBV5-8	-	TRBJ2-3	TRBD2	TGTGCCAGCAGCGAGGGACTAGCGGGGGACACAGATACGCAGTATTTT	CASSEGLAGDTDTQYF
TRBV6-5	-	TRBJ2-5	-	TGTGCCAGCAGTTTCCGACCGTTAGGCGGAGAGACCCAGTACTTC	CASSFRPLGGETQYF
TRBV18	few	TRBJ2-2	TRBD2	TGTGCCAGCTCACTGGGGACTAGCGGAACCGGGGAGCTGTTTTTT	CASSLGTSGTGELFF
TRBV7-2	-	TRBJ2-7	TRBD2	TGTGCCAGCAGCCCGGCGCTAGCGGGACACGAGCAGTACTTC	CASSPALAGHEQYF
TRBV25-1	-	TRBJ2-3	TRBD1	TGTGCCAGCAGTGGAACAGGGGCAGATACGCAGTATTTT	CASSGTGADTQYF
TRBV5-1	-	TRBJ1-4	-	TGCGCCAGCAGCTTGGAGTCCTCGGATGAAAAACTGTTTTTT	CASSLESSDEKLFF
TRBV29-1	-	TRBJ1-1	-	TGCAGCGTTGTTTGGGCCATGAACACTGAAGCTTTCTTT	CSVVWAMNTEAFF
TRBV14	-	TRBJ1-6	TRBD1	TGTGCCAGCAGCCGACAGGGTTGGTCACCCCTCCACTTT	CASSRQGWSPLHF
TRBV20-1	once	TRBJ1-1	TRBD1	TGCAGTGCTAGTATCGGGACAGGGGGCACTGAAGCTTTCTTT	CSASIGTGGTEAFF
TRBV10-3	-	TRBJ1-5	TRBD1	TGTGCCATCAGTGAAGACAGGGGCGGTCAGCCCCAGCATTTT	CAISEDRGGQPQHF
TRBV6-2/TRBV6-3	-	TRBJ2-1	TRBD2	TGTGCCAGCAGTTACCGAATCCTTACGACTAGCGGGAGTCTCAACAATGAGCAGTTCTTC	CASSYRILTTSGSLNNEQFF
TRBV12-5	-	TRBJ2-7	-	TGTGCTAGTGGTTTGCCTCGGCAGGGGCTGGGCGTTACCTACGAGCAGTACTTC	CASGLPRQGLGVTYEQYF
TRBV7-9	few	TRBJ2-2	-	TGTGCCAGCAGCCCCGATACCGGGACTCTAAACACCGGGGAGCTGTTTTTT	CASSPDTGTLNTGELFF
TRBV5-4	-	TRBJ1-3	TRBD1	TGTGCCAGTGGGACAGGGGGAGAAAACACCATATATTTT	CASGTGGENTIYF
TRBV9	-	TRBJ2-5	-	TGTGCCAGCAGCTCCCCCCGAGGAACTACCTCGTGGGGGGTTTGGACTCAAGAGACCCAGTACTTC	CASSSPRGTTSWGVWTQETQYF
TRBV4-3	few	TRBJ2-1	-	TGCGCCAGCAGCCCAAGACTCTACAATGAGCAGTTCTTC	CASSPRLYNEQFF
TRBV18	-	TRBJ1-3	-	TGTGCCAGCTCACGAAGCCCAGGGTCGACGGACACCATATATTTT	CASSRSPGSTDTIYF
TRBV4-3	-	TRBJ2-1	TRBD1	TGCGCCAGCAGCCAACTAGACAGGGACAATGAGCAGTTCTTC	CASSQLDRDNEQFF
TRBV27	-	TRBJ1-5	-	TGTGCCAGCATTCCCCCCGACGGGGAAGTGGGTCAGCCCCAGCATTTT	CASIPPDGEVGQPQHF
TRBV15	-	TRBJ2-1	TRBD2	TGTGCCACCAGCAGAGATAATCCAGCGGGAGGGCCCGGTGAGCAGTTCTTC	CATSRDNPAGGPGEQFF
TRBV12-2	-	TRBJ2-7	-	TGTGCAAGTCGCTTAGAAAGGCCCCTCGGGAGGGCCCCGCGTAATGGCTACGAGCAGTACTTC	CASRLERPLGRAPRNGYEQYF
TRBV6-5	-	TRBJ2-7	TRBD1	TGTGCCAGCAGTCTTGGACAGGGGCCGTCTTACGAGCAGTACTTC	CASSLGQGPSYEQYF
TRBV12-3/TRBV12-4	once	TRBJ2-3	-	TGTGCCTCCCAGCGAAACACAGATACGCAGTATTTT	CASQRNTDTQYF
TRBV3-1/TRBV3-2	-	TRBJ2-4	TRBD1	TGTGCCAGCAGCGATGAGGACAGGGGGATTGGGTTAGCCAAAAACATTCAGTACTTC	CASSDEDRGIGLAKNIQYF
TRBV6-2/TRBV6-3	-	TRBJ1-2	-	TGTGCCAGCAGTTACGGAGCTGGCTACACCTTC	CASSYGAGYTF
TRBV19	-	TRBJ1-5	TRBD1	TGTGCCAGTAGTATGGGGAACTGGGACAGAAGCAATCAGCCCCAGCATTTT	CASSMGNWDRSNQPQHF
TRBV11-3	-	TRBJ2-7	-	TGTGCCAGCAGCCCCCAGGGGACCTACGAGCAGTACTTC	CASSPQGTYEQYF
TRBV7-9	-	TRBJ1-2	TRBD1	TGTGCCAGCAGCCGCAGGACAGGCTTGAGAGGCTACACCTTC	CASSRRTGLRGYTF
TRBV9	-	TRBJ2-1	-	TGTGCCAGCAGCGTATTTGCGGGTGGATTCAATGAGCAGTTCTTC	CASSVFAGGFNEQFF
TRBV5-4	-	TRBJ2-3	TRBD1	TGTGCCAGCAGCTCCCGGGACAGCAGCACAGATACGCAGTATTTT	CASSSRDSSTDTQYF
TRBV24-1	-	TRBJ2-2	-	TGTGCCACCAGTGACCCATCCTGGAGGGGTCCCGGGGAGCTGTTTTTT	CATSDPSWRGPGELFF
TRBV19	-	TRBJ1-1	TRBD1	TGTGCCAGTAGTTCGGACAGGGGTAACACTGAAGCTTTCTTT	CASSSDRGNTEAFF